These 8 T cell receptor beta chains came from one sample sequenced in a study of shared clonotypes between healthy human individuals. Clones were read by immunoSEQ multiplex PCR, and TCRdb kept only the in-frame ones, dropping some. The table includes under 600,000 clones, about 96% detected once. The sequenced sample was naive CD4+ T cells sorted from blood. Sample subset: CD45RA+ positively selected. Source of these receptors: a woman under 40 in good health.

The chain carries TRBV19 and TRBJ2-7; TRBD1 matches at 9 bases. The CDR3 is 14 residues long. Germline-derived CDR1 and CDR2 are LNHDA and SQIVND (reference sequence). Here the CDR3 DNA reads TGTGCTACATCTCTAGGGACAGGGCTCGTCGAGCAGTACTTC. Its translation: CATSLGTGLVEQYF. Together with reference TRBV19 and TRBJ2-7, the CDR3 gives the full variable domain: DGGITQSPKYLFRKEGQNVTLSCEQNLNHDAMYWYRQDPGQGLRLIYYSQIVNDFQKGDIAEGYSVSREKKESFPLTVTSAQKNPTAFYLCATSLGTGLVEQYFGPGTRLTVT.

The chain joins TRBV18 to TRBJ2-7, with 8 bases matching TRBD2. Trimming removed 4 bases from V and 5 bases from J; junction bases left unmatched: 10. The germline gives CDR1 KGHSH, CDR2 LQKENI. This CDR3 has 15 amino acids. The CDR3 protein is CASSQKLAVEDEQYF. DNA of the CDR3: TGTGCCAGCTCACAAAAACTAGCGGTGGAAGACGAGCAGTACTTC.

This sequence joins TRBV2 and TRBJ2-6; no firm D call. The germline gives CDR1 SNHLY, CDR2 FYNNEI. V was shortened by 6 bases and J by 3 bases, with 12 bases between the two germline ends. The CDR3 has 15 residues. In DNA form, the CDR3 reads TGTGCCAGCAGAATAAAATCGGGTGGGGCCAACGTCCTGACTTTC. Protein: CASRIKSGGANVLTF.

This rearrangement joins TRBV11-2 to TRBJ2-3, with D possibly TRBD2 on 5 matching bases. Germline V lookup: CDR1 SGHAT, CDR2 FQNNGV. CDR3 length: 15 amino acids. Trimming removed 5 bases at V and 0 bases at J, with 12 bases between. The CDR3 loop is CASSLRRTSTDTQYF. DNA of the CDR3: TGTGCCAGCAGCCTCAGAAGGACTAGCACAGATACGCAGTATTTT.

This clone was seen once. This chain joins TRBV6-1 and TRBJ2-7, with 13 nucleotides matching TRBD2. The CDR3 length is 16 residues. Germline V gene sequence: CDR1 MNHNS, CDR2 SASEGT. The V segment lost 3 bases and the J segment 2 bases; nucleotides outside the gene matches: 4. The CDR3 sequence is CASSDLGLAGPYEQYF. In DNA form, the CDR3 reads TGTGCCAGCAGTGACTTGGGACTAGCGGGACCCTACGAGCAGTACTTC.

This chain joins TRBV6-5 and TRBJ2-5; the D is unclear. Germline V gene data show CDR1 as MNHEY and CDR2 as SVGAGI. The CDR3 totals 13 residues. Trimming pared 6 bases from V and 3 bases from J, leaving 11 bases between. The CDR3 nucleotides are TGTGCCAGCAGACAGTCCCGGGAAGAGACCCAGTACTTC. Protein sequence: CASRQSREETQYF.

V usage is TRBV5-4 and J usage is TRBJ1-1; possibly TRBD1 for D (5 bases). V lost 3 bases and J 5 bases, leaving 17 bases between the germline ends. The germline V gene encodes CDR1 SGHNT and CDR2 YYREEE (reference sequence). This CDR3 spans 15 amino acids. The CDR3 nucleotides read TGTGCCAGCAGCTCCAGGGCCCAGGACGGGACTGAAGCTTTCTTT. This gives the protein CASSSRAQDGTEAFF. Together with reference TRBV5-4 and TRBJ1-1, the CDR3 gives the full variable domain: ETGVTQSPTHLIKTRGQQVTLRCSSQSGHNTVSWYQQALGQGPQFIFQYYREEENGRGNFPPRFSGLQFPNYSSELNVNALELDDSALYLCASSSRAQDGTEAFFGQGTRLTVV.

This clone was seen once. V usage is TRBV10-2 and J usage is TRBJ1-1; TRBD1 is a possible D gene (6 bases). The germline V and J ends were trimmed by 3 bases and 4 bases, with 9 bases remaining between them. This CDR3 has 13 residues. The germline V gene encodes CDR1 WSHSY and CDR2 SAAADI. The CDR3 bases are TGCGCCAGCAGTGACAGGGGCAGCACTGAAGCTTTCTTT. It specifies CASSDRGSTEAFF.